The clone carrying this TCR beta chain was detected a few times. Its specificity is unknown. CDR3 length equals 15 residues. The germline V gene has CDR1 MNHEY and CDR2 SVGAGI. The ends were cut back, 5 bases at V and 0 bases at J, with 11 bases in the middle. This sample is part of a study of T cell responses to AZD1222 COVID-19 vaccine. Study-wide results and caveats: Across spike, vaccine-associated CD4 TCRs were found, dominant at 160-218 and 743-854. None of the repertoires were sampled until the peak T cell response had passed.

Only in-frame clones appear in the TCRdb table, and some are missing; sequencing was by immunoSEQ multiplex PCR. The sample contains some 98,000 clones, about nine tenths of which appear only once. The V and J genes are TRBV6-5 and TRBJ2-1; D not resolved. This clonotype was obtained from an adult who received the AZD1222 COVID-19 vaccine. This sample comprised peripheral blood, obtained 28 days after the second AZD1222 dose. CDR3 in DNA: TGTGCCAGCAGTCCTCGCTCAGGCTCCTACAATGAGCAGTTCTTC. It codes for CASSPRSGSYNEQFF.